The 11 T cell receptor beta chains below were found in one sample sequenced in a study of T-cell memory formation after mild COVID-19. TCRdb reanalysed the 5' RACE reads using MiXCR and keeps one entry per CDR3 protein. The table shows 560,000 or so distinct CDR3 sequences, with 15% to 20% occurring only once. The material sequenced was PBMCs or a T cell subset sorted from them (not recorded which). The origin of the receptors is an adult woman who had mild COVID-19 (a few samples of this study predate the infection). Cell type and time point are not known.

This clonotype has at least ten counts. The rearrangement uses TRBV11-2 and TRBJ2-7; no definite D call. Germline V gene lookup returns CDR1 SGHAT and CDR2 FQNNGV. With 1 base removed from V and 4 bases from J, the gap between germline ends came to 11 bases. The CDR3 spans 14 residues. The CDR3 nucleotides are TGTGCCAGCAGCTTAGGAGTGAATTTATACGAGCAGTACTTC. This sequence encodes CASSLGVNLYEQYF.

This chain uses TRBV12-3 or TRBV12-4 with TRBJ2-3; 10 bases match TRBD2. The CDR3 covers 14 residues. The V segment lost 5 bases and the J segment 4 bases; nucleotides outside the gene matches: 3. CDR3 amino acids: CASSLSGGSDTQYF. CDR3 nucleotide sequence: TGTGCCAGCAGTCTTAGCGGGGGGTCAGATACGCAGTATTTT.

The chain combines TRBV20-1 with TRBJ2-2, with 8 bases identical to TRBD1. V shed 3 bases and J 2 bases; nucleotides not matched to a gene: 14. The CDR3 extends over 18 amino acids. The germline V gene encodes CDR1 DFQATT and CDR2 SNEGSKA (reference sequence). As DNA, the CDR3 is TGCAGTGCTAGGAATCCCCCCGGACAGGGCTCAAACACCGGGGAGCTGTTTTTT. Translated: CSARNPPGQGSNTGELFF.

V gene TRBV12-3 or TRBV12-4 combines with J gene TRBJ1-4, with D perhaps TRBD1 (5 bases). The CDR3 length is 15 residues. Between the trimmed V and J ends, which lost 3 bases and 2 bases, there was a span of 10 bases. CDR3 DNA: TGTGCCAGCAGTTTTTATCCAGGGACTAATGAAAAACTGTTTTTT. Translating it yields CASSFYPGTNEKLFF.

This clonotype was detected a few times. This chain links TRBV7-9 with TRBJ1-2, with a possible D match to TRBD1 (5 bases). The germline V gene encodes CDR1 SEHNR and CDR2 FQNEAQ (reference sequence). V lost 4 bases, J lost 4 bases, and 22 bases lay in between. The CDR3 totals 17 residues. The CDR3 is CASSWGLGQGLTYGYTF. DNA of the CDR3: TGTGCCAGCAGCTGGGGCCTGGGTCAAGGGCTTACCTATGGCTACACCTTC.

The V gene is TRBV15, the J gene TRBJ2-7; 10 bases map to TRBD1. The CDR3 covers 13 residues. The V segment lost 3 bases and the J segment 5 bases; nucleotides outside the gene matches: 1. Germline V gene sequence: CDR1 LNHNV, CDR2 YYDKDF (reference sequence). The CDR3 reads CATSRDRGNEQYF. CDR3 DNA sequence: TGTGCCACCAGCAGGGACAGGGGGAACGAGCAGTACTTC.

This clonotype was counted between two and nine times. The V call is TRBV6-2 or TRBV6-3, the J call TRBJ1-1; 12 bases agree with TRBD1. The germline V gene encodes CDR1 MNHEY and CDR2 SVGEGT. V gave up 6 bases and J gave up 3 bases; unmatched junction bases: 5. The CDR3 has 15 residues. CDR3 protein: CASRGTGGEDTEAFF. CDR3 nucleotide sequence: TGTGCCAGCAGAGGGACAGGGGGCGAGGACACTGAAGCTTTCTTT.

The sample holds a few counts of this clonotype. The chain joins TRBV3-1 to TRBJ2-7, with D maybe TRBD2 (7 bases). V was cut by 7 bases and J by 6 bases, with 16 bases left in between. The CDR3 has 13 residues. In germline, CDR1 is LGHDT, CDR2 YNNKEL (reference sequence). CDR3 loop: CASTDVGGAEQYF. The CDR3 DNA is TGTGCCAGCACCGACGTTGGGGGGGCCGAGCAGTACTTC.

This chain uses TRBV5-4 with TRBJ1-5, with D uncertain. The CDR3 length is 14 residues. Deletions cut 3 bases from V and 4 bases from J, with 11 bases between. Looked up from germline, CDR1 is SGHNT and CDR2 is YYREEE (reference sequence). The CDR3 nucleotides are TGTGCCAGCAGCTCGGAATTGGGGAATCAGCCCCAGCATTTT. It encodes CASSSELGNQPQHF.

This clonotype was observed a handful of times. CDR3 loop: CSLRTEGNEQFF. The CDR3 DNA follows: TGCAGCCTGCGGACAGAGGGGAATGAGCAGTTCTTC. This chain connects TRBV29-1 to TRBJ2-1, with D possibly TRBD1 on 6 matching bases. Germline lookup yields CDR1 SQVTM and CDR2 ANQGSEA. The V gene lost 8 bases and the J gene lost 7 bases, with 15 bases spanning the gap. The CDR3 has 12 residues.

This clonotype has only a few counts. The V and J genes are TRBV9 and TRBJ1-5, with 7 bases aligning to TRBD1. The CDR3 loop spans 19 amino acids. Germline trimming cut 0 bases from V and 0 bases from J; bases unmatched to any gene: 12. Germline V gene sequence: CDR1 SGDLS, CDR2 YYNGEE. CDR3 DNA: TGTGCCAGCAGCGTAGTCCTGACAGGGAGAACTGATAGCAATCAGCCCCAGCATTTT. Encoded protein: CASSVVLTGRTDSNQPQHF.